Sequencing of this TCR delta chain was carried out in a study of gamma-delta chains in newborns, infants, children. In the study overall: Microbial exposure reportedly drives polyclonal innate γδ T cell expansion after birth.

The CDR3 runs to 17 residues. Germline CDR1 and CDR2: GEAIGNYY and EKD. This clone was detected only a few times. The TCRdb protein comes from a much larger clone and disagrees with this DNA's translation at residue 3, likely due to a read error; the protein given here is derived from the DNA. TCRdb fed the reads into CATT to redo clone calling. The table includes 1,500 to 2,000 delta-chain clones, about 1.1% detected once. The sample taken for sequencing was blood. The chain links TRDV2 to TRDJ3, with TRDD3 as a possible D gene (6 bases). This TCR derives from a child who was a newborn, infant or young child, either healthy, febrile or measles-vaccinated (not recorded which). The CDR3: CAYDTVLGSWDTRQMFF. In nucleotides, the CDR3 is TGTGCCTATGACACCGTACTGGGCTCCTGGGACACCCGACAGATGTTTTTC.